This T cell receptor beta chain appears in the sequencing data of a study of response to subunit inactivated influenza vaccine. The V end was cut by 2 bases, the J end by 6 bases, with 17 bases between. CDR1 is SGHVS, CDR2 FNYEAQ, per germline. The CDR3 totals 16 residues. TCRdb used MiXCR to reprocess the RT-PCR reads, holding one entry per CDR3 protein. Of some 550,000 distinct CDR3 sequences listed, around 25% are singletons. This same sample was also part of a study on T cells expressing NK-cell markers. That source notes: Generation of TCR beta cDNA was performed by 5'RACE template switching incorporating UMIs. The authors sequenced eight donors, of whom seven were HCMV-seropositive and one was seronegative. About 1.0-8% of CD8+ T cells in about six donors belonged to dominant NKG2C+ clonotypes. A few of the donors also had these clonotypes leading their CD3+CD56-NKG2C+ fraction. There remained a lack of clarity about HCMV specificity of expanded NKG2C+ T cell clones.

Sample: CD4+ T cells sorted from PBMCs, taken approximately 12 days after vaccination. The sequence came from a man aged 45 to 65 who received an inactivated influenza vaccine. The V and J genes are TRBV7-6 and TRBJ1-5, with a weak D call TRBD1 (6 bases). CDR3 loop: CASSLIGGRGSQPQHF. The CDR3 coding sequence is TGTGCCAGCAGCTTAATCGGAGGGAGGGGGAGTCAGCCCCAGCATTTT.